This TCR beta chain was sequenced during a study of PD-1 blockade in classical Hodgkin lymphoma. Study conclusions and caveats: Complete responders' diversity at baseline resembled that of newly diagnosed patients. There was a significant rise in CD4+ TCR diversity by C4D1, with no such rise for CD8+. Newly diagnosed patients had baseline TCR diversity that was reportedly lower than that of healthy donors. There remain no defined causes for the repertoire differences, which possibly reflect disease activity or prior therapy.

Only in-frame clones appear in the TCRdb table, and some are missing; sequencing was by immunoSEQ multiplex PCR. Among about 13,000 clones listed, 65% to 80% were seen once. By sample fraction, this clone is medium-sized. Its antigen is not identified. The CDR3 totals 16 residues. The V end was cut by 1 base, the J end by 4 bases, with 11 bases between. Germline CDR1 is LGHNA and CDR2 is YNFKEQ. There was relapse after autologous stem cell transplantation in every patient, and there was variation in brentuximab vedotin exposure. The investigators isolated CD8+ T cells from thawed PBMCs using magnetic negative selection.

The rearrangement links TRBV4-2 to TRBJ1-6; no clear D gene. The sequenced sample was CD8+ T cells from blood, obtained at baseline. This TCR derives from a human donor with classical Hodgkin lymphoma. CDR3 sequence: CASSQAGSEYNSPLHF. The CDR3 coding sequence is TGTGCCAGCAGCCAAGCAGGTTCCGAATATAATTCACCCCTCCACTTT.